The clone carrying this T cell receptor beta chain was counted between two and nine times. What it recognizes is unknown. This table comes from immunoSEQ multiplex PCR, and its TCRdb copy is limited to in-frame clones, with some not included. The table has 350,000 or so clones, 75% to 90% seen once. V dropped 1 base and J dropped 9 bases, with 16 bases sitting between them. The CDR3 runs 14 residues. Per germline, CDR1 LNHDA and CDR2 SQIVND (reference sequence). The sample belongs to a study of cytomegalovirus exposure and HLA in healthy donors. Across the whole study: The same platform used for the roughly 600 first-cohort repertoires was also used for the approximately 120 validation repertoires, as a later analysis reported.

Study-wide findings and caveats: Overall, roughly 170 TCR beta chains were annotated as cytomegalovirus-associated. A few chains linked to CMV were shown in vitro to be specific for CMV antigens. Some public TCRs appeared in many individuals, while most sequences were rare.

This chain joins TRBV19 and TRBJ2-7, with a possible D match to TRBD1 (6 bases). Material: PBMCs. This receptor was taken from a woman between 18 and 29 years old in good health and CMV-seronegative. This chain's CDR3 is CASSIVAGDSVQYF. The CDR3 DNA follows: TGTGCCAGTAGTATAGTGGCAGGGGATTCCGTGCAGTACTTC.